What follows are 9 T cell receptor beta chains derived from one specimen sequenced in a study of type 1 and type 2 diabetes patients. The PCR template was genomic DNA. The TCR beta CDR3 region was amplified using 30 forward and 13 reverse primers. TCRdb used MiXCR to reprocess the multiplex PCR reads, holding one entry per CDR3 protein. The sample comprises around 300,000 distinct CDR3 sequences, roughly 50% of which are singletons, and approximately 13% rests with the top ten. The sample comprised peripheral blood mononuclear cells (PBMCs). These receptors were obtained from a man aged 18-30 years with type 2 diabetes.

CDR3 region: CSARGGEGNQPQHF. CDR3 in DNA: TGCAGTGCTAGAGGGGGCGAGGGCAATCAGCCCCAGCATTTT. The chain recombines TRBV20-1 with TRBJ1-5, with D maybe TRBD1 (5 bases). The V gene's germline CDR1 is DFQATT and CDR2 SNEGSKA (reference sequence). V was trimmed by 1 base and J by 2 bases, leaving 9 bases between them. The length of the CDR3 is 14 residues.

The sample holds a few counts of this clonotype. The genes are TRBV6-2 or TRBV6-3 and TRBJ2-7, with D possibly being TRBD2 (6 bases). V lost 5 bases, J lost 0 bases, and 23 bases lay in between. The CDR3 spans 18 residues. Looked up from germline, CDR1 is MNHEY and CDR2 is SVGEGT. This chain's CDR3 is CASSGTGLATGRSYEQYF. In DNA form, the CDR3 reads TGTGCCAGCAGTGGAACGGGACTCGCGACGGGACGCTCCTACGAGCAGTACTTC.

This clonotype was counted a few times. This chain connects TRBV20-1 to TRBJ2-5, with 12 bases that match TRBD2. Germline V gives CDR1 DFQATT, CDR2 SNEGSKA (reference sequence). This CDR3 has 16 amino acids. The trim removed 1 base at V and 5 bases at J, leaving 8 bases unmatched. CDR3 DNA: TGCAGTGCTAGAGGGACTAGCGGGAATCACGGGGAGACCCAGTACTTC. Its protein is CSARGTSGNHGETQYF.

A word on this clonotype: One end of the junction varies from germline; a read error may be responsible. The rearrangement joins TRBV6-4 to TRBJ2-3; TRBD2 agrees at 9 bases. This CDR3 comprises 15 residues. Germline CDR1 MRHNA, CDR2 SNTAGT. The DNA of the CDR3 is TGTGCCAGCAGTGACGGCGGGAGGGCCACAGATATGCAGTATTTT. Its protein is CASSDGGRATDMQYF.

This chain links TRBV7-2 with TRBJ2-7, with TRBD2 matching 9 bases. This CDR3 is 15 amino acids long. V lost 11 bases and J lost 3; bases outside the gene matches: 14. CDR1 SGHTA and CDR2 FQGNSA come from the germline V gene. DNA of the CDR3: TGTGCCTGGAGTGCTAGCGGGATTCAGTACTACGAGCAGTACTTC. This encodes CAWSASGIQYYEQYF.

The chain recombines TRBV5-1 with TRBJ1-1; the match to TRBD1 covers 7 bases. CDR3 length: 14 amino acids. Germline CDR1 SGHRS, CDR2 YFSETQ. Germline trimming cut 4 bases from V and 6 bases from J; bases unmatched to any gene: 9. The CDR3 reads CASSPTGTGAEAFF. The CDR3 nucleotides read TGCGCCAGCAGCCCGACAGGGACGGGCGCTGAAGCTTTCTTT.

This clonotype showed up just once. This chain uses TRBV7-9 with TRBJ2-5; 13 bases line up with TRBD2. The tail of the sequence fits TRBJ2-1 better, so the J call may be wrong. This CDR3 has 15 residues. The germline gives CDR1 SEHNR, CDR2 FQNEAQ (reference sequence). This CDR3 reads CASSSTSGGVNEQFF. CDR3 DNA sequence: TGTGCCAGCAGCTCAACTAGCGGGGGGGTCAATGAGCAGTTCTTC.

Remarks on this clonotype: A junction end diverges from the germline sequence, so it may reflect a read error. This chain links TRBV19 with TRBJ2-7; 8 positions agree with TRBD1. The CDR3 is 15 residues long. Looked up from germline, CDR1 is LNHDA and CDR2 is SQIVND (reference sequence). For the CDR3, the DNA is TGTGCCAGTAGTATTGGGACAGGCGAGCTAAACGAGCGGTACTTC. Amino acid sequence: CASSIGTGELNERYF.

The chain recombines TRBV29-1 with TRBJ2-7; D not certain. CDR3 length: 13 residues. Germline V CDR1 and CDR2: SQVTM, ANQGSEA. The V end lost 6 bases, the J end lost 0 bases, and 12 bases lay between the germline ends. This CDR3 reads CSVSPESSYEQYF. CDR3 in DNA: TGCAGCGTCAGTCCAGAAAGCTCCTACGAGCAGTACTTC.